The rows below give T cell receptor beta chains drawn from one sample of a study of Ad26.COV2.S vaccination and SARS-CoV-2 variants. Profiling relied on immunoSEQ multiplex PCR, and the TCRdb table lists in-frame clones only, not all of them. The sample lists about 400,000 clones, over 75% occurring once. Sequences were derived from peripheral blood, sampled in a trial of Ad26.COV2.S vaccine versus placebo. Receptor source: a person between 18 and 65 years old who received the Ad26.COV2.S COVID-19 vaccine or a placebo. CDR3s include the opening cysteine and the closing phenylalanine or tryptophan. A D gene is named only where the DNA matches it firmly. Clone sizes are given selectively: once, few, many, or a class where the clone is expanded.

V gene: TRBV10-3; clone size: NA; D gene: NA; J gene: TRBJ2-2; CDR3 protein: CAISEWARELFF; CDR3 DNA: TGTGCCATCAGTGAGTGGGCCCGGGAGCTGTTTTTT
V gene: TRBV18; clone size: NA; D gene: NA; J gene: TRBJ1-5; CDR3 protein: CASSTRLADQPQHF; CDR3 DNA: TGTGCCAGCTCAACCCGGCTGGCGGATCAGCCCCAGCATTTT
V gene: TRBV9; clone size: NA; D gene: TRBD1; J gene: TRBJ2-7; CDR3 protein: CASSVGGTGGYEQYF; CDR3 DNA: TGTGCCAGCAGCGTAGGCGGGACAGGGGGTTACGAGCAGTACTTC
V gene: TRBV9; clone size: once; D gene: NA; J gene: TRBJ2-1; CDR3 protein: CASSVGLNEQFF; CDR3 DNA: TGTGCCAGCAGCGTAGGATTGAATGAGCAGTTCTTC
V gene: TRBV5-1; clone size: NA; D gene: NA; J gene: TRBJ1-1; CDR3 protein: CASSFSGTVNTEAFF; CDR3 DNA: TGCGCCAGCAGCTTCTCAGGGACGGTGAACACTGAAGCTTTCTTT
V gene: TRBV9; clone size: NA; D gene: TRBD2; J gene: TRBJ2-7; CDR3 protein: CASSVGLAGYEQYF; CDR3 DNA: TGTGCCAGCAGCGTAGGACTAGCGGGTTACGAGCAGTACTTC
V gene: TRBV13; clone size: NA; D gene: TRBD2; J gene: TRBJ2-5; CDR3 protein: CASSLGLAGGPGETQYF; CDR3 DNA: TGTGCCAGCAGCTTAGGACTAGCGGGAGGCCCGGGTGAGACCCAGTACTTC
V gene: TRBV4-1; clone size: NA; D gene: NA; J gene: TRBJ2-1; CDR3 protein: CASRWGDEQFF; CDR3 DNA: TGCGCCAGCAGGTGGGGCGATGAGCAGTTCTTC
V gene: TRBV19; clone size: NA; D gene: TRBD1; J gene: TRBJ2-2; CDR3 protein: CASRQTGTGNTGELFF; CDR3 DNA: TGTGCCAGTAGACAAACCGGGACAGGGAACACCGGGGAGCTGTTTTTT
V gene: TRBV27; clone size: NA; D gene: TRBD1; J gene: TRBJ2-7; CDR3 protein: CASSLWGQGAWEQYF; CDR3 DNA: TGTGCCAGCAGTTTATGGGGACAGGGGGCGTGGGAGCAGTACTTC
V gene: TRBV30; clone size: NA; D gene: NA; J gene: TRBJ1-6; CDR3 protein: CAWSLGGSYNSPLHF; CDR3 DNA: TGTGCCTGGAGTTTAGGCGGCTCCTATAATTCACCCCTCCACTTT
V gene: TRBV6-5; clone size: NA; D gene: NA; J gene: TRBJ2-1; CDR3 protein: CASNSNGGLINEQFF; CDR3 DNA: TGTGCCAGCAACTCAAATGGGGGACTGATCAATGAGCAGTTCTTC
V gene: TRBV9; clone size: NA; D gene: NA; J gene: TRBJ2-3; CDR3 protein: CASSVGSGRLGSTDTQYF; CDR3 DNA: TGTGCCAGCAGCGTAGGAAGCGGCAGACTGGGTAGCACAGATACGCAGTATTTT
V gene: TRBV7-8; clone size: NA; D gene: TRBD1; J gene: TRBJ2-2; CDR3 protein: CASSFGQGANTGELFF; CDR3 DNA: TGTGCCAGCAGTTTCGGACAGGGGGCGAACACCGGGGAGCTGTTTTTT
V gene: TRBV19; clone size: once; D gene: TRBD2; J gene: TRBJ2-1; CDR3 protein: CASSPSGRANEQFF; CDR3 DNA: TGTGCCAGTAGCCCTAGCGGGAGGGCCAATGAGCAGTTCTTC
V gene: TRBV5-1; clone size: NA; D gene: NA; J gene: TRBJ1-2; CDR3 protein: CASSLVQGDGYTF; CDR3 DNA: TGCGCCAGCAGCTTGGTCCAGGGCGATGGCTACACCTTC
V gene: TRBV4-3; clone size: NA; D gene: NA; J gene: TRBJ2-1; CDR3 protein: CASSEQSYNEQFF; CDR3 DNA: TGCGCCAGCAGCGAACAGTCCTACAATGAGCAGTTCTTC
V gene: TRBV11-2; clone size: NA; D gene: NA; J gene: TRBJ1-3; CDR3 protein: CASSLLLQGPGNTIYF; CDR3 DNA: TGTGCCAGCAGCTTACTCTTACAGGGACCTGGAAACACCATATATTTT
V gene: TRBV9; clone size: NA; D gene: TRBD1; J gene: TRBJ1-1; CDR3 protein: CASGRDRDTEAFF; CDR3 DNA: TGTGCCAGCGGACGTGACAGGGACACTGAAGCTTTCTTT
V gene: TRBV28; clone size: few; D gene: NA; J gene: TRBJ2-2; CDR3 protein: CASSFAGNTGELFF; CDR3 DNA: TGTGCCAGCAGTTTTGCGGGGAACACCGGGGAGCTGTTTTTT
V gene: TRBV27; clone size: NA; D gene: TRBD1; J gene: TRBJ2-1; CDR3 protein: CASSGPGTGINEQFF; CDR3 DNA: TGTGCCAGCAGTGGACCCGGGACAGGGATCAATGAGCAGTTCTTC
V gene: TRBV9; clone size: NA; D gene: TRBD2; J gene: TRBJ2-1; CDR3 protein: CASSYSGSSYNEQFF; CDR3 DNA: TGTGCCAGCAGTTACAGCGGGAGCTCCTACAATGAGCAGTTCTTC
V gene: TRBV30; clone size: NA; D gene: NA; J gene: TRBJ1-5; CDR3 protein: CAWSFGGGQPQHF; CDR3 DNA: TGTGCCTGGAGCTTTGGGGGGGGTCAGCCCCAGCATTTT
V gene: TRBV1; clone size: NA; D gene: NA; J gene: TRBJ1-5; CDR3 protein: CTSSPGPGGGGSQPQHF; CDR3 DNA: TGCACCAGCAGCCCAGGACCAGGGGGCGGAGGAAGTCAGCCCCAGCATTTT
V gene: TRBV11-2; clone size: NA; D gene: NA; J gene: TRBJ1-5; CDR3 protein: CASSLQSNQPQHF; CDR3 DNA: TGTGCCAGCAGCTTACAGAGCAATCAGCCCCAGCATTTT
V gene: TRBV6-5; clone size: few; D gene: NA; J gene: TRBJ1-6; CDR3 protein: CASSYAAQVNSPLHF; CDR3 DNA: TGTGCCAGCAGTTACGCCGCGCAGGTTAATTCACCCCTCCACTTT
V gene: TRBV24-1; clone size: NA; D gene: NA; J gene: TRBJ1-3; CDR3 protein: CATSDTGTGNTIYF; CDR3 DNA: TGTGCCACCAGTGATACAGGGACTGGAAACACCATATATTTT